The entry below describes one T cell receptor beta chain. This entry belongs to a study of blood T cell repertoires in COVID-19. The table came from immunoSEQ multiplex PCR; TCRdb's copy has only in-frame clones and leaves some out. The sample holds 150,000 to 200,000 clones, more than 65% seen once. The germline CDR1 and CDR2 sequences are SGDLS and YYNGEE. This CDR3 region has 14 residues. The V gene lost 4 bases and the J gene lost 1 base, with 11 bases spanning the gap. This TCR was recovered from a man over 45 who had recovered from COVID-19. The sequenced sample consisted of PBMCs or T cells enriched from blood (not recorded which). This chain uses TRBV9 with TRBJ1-2; weak D call: TRBD1 (5 bases). The DNA for the CDR3 is TGTGCCAGCAGCCCCCGGACACTTAACTATGGCTACACCTTC. Its protein is CASSPRTLNYGYTF. Combining the CDR3 with reference TRBV9 and TRBJ1-2 gives the whole variable domain DSGVTQTPKHLITATGQRVTLRCSPRSGDLSVYWYQQSLDQGLQFLIQYYNGEERAKGNILERFSAQQFPDLHSELNLSSLELGDSALYFCASSPRTLNYGYTFGSGTRLTVV.